This T cell receptor beta chain was profiled in a study of blood T cell repertoires in COVID-19 (TCRdb year 2020). About the study as a whole: Samples from collaborators originated in the United States, Italy and Spain and spanned both the acute and convalescent phases of COVID-19. Where available, HLA class I and class II types were taken from metadata supplied by the sample provider and were not determined by assay-based typing. Deeply sampled blood TCRbeta repertoires from subjects exposed to, actively infected with, or recovered from COVID-19 were included in the dataset. The samples were drawn from two sources: the first 160 participants of the ongoing ImmuneRACE study, and 1,254 subjects contributed by 6 global collaborators. The material from the prospective study consisted of cDNA or gDNA derived from T cells, B-cell-depleted T cells, or PBMCs. The repertoires were released in a freely available public database meant as a resource for research on the immune response to SARS-CoV-2. Sample metadata almost always included a de-identified subject ID, COVID-19 status, age in years and sex. Broader findings and caveats from the paper: How much clinical and demographic metadata was included differed by source and by participant, and the metadata was provided uncurated.

Details on this clone: Its antigen remains undetermined. The input lacks base qualities; no much larger clone sits a single base away.

Whole blood was collected in K2EDTA tubes by collaborating institutions according to the institutions' own protocols. For TCRbeta analysis, collaborators shipped samples in one of three forms: frozen whole blood, isolated PBMCs, or DNA extracted from either of those sample types. TCRbeta CDR3 regions were amplified from genomic DNA by means of the immunoSEQ Assay, a bias-controlled multiplex PCR. The authors' pipeline ran thus. Nucleated cell counts per sample were estimated from amplification of reference gene primers within the assay. To quantify the absolute abundance of each unique TCRbeta CDR3 rearrangement, sequence reads were collapsed and filtered. For each sample, productive Simpson clonality was calculated by taking the square root of Simpson's diversity index across productive rearrangements. Entries here come from immuneACCESS through TCRdb and include only in-frame sequences with V and J called. Some clones fail to appear in such tables; in the studies checked, an unresolved V gene covers under half of the shortfall, and the cause of the remainder is unknown. The V and J calls and clone size were taken over from that table, and D and trimming were inferred from the DNA. The sample yields 90,000 to 150,000 clones; 80% to 90% were counted once. About a fifth of the sample is taken by the ten largest.

Trimming accounts for 1 base at V and 3 bases at J, while the number of junction bases matched to no gene is 8. The CDR3 covers 17 residues, taking in both the cysteine and the phenylalanine. Of all the DNA, just the CDR3 is kept, 51 bases in frame from base 1. The germline V gene supplies CDR1 SGHRS and CDR2 YFSETQ. The clonotype originates from a human donor with acute or convalescent COVID-19. The donor label of this sample is uncertain. The chain links TRBV5-1 with TRBJ2-7; 12 central bases correspond to TRBD2. Sample: peripheral blood. CDR3 protein: CASSLSGLAGMYYEQYF. The DNA sequence reads TGCGCCAGCAGCTTGTCCGGACTAGCGGGGATGTACTACGAGCAGTACTTC.